The 18 T cell receptor beta chains below all came from one sample that was sequenced in a study of cytomegalovirus exposure and HLA in healthy donors. PCR employed 60 Vbeta and 13 Jbeta primers. Assay used: immunoSEQ multiplex PCR; TCRdb lists only in-frame clones, some missing. The sample has about 60,000 clones, 80% to 90% seen once; the top ten hold 1.4%. The sequenced sample was PBMCs. Every receptor here comes from a man between 18 and 35 years old in good health and CMV-seronegative.

V and J are TRBV5-1 and TRBJ2-2; no clear D gene. Looked up from germline, CDR1 is SGHRS and CDR2 is YFSETQ. V was cut by 5 bases and J by 4 bases, with 9 bases left in between. This CDR3 has 13 amino acids. The CDR3 coding sequence is TGCGCCAGCAGATCCAGTGGCACCGGGGAGCTGTTTTTT. This gives the protein CASRSSGTGELFF.

The chain links TRBV30 to TRBJ2-5; maybe TRBD1 (6 bases). With the DNA end fitting TRBJ2-7 better, the J assignment may be wrong. The CDR3 has 12 amino acids. Germline CDR1 reads GTSNPN; CDR2 reads SVGIG (reference sequence). In nucleotides, the CDR3 is TGTGCCTGGACGGTACAGGGTTACGAGCAGTACTTC. It encodes CAWTVQGYEQYF.

The V gene is TRBV5-4, the J gene TRBJ2-7, with D perhaps matching TRBD1 (5 bases). V gave up 1 base and J gave up 3 bases, with 5 bases separating them. Per the germline V gene, CDR1 is SGHNT and CDR2 is YYREEE (reference sequence). There are 12 residues in the CDR3. Here the CDR3 DNA reads TGTGCCAGCAGCTTGCAGGGCTACGAGCAGTACTTC. It specifies CASSLQGYEQYF. Full variable domain (remainder filled in from reference TRBV5-4 and TRBJ2-7): ETGVTQSPTHLIKTRGQQVTLRCSSQSGHNTVSWYQQALGQGPQFIFQYYREEENGRGNFPPRFSGLQFPNYSSELNVNALELDDSALYLCASSLQGYEQYFGPGTRLTVT.

This chain links TRBV5-6 with TRBJ2-2; D might be TRBD1 (5 bases). CDR3 length: 13 residues. V lost 2 bases to trimming and J lost 6 bases, with 8 bases between them. Germline values: CDR1 SGHDT, CDR2 YYEEEE. For the CDR3, the DNA is TGTGCCAGCAGCTTCAGGACATCCGGGGAGCTGTTTTTT. Protein sequence: CASSFRTSGELFF.

J is TRBJ1-1 and V is TRBV28; D gene uncertain. CDR3 size: 16 residues. Germline lookup yields CDR1 MDHEN and CDR2 SYDVKM. V was pared by 4 bases and J by 0 bases, with 15 bases between. CDR3 in DNA: TGTGCCAGCAGTTCCCTCTCACTCATCTTGAACACTGAAGCTTTCTTT. Amino acid sequence: CASSSLSLILNTEAFF.

The gene calls are TRBV30 and TRBJ2-2; 10 bases fit TRBD1. The CDR3 is 14 residues long. From germline, CDR1 is GTSNPN and CDR2 SVGIG (reference sequence). V shed 5 bases and J 7 bases; nucleotides not matched to a gene: 7. The CDR3 is CAWAPGQGIGELFF. CDR3 DNA sequence: TGTGCCTGGGCCCCGGGACAGGGGATCGGGGAGCTGTTTTTT.

The CDR3, as DNA: TGTGCCAGCAGCGCAGCAGGGGAGAGAAATGAGCAGTTCTTC. Translated: CASSAAGERNEQFF. V and J are TRBV7-3 and TRBJ2-1; possible D gene TRBD1, 6 bases. Per germline, CDR1 SGHTA and CDR2 FQGTGA. Trimming left V 5 bases short and J 7 bases short, with 15 bases between. This CDR3 region has 14 residues.

The genes are TRBV6-5 and TRBJ2-7; no clear D. With 0 bases removed from V and 3 bases from J, the gap between germline ends came to 9 bases. Germline loops: CDR1 MNHEY, CDR2 SVGAGI. CDR3 length equals 14 residues. The CDR3 nucleotides read TGTGCCAGCAGTTACTCCTGGCAGGACTACGAGCAGTACTTC. Translating gives CASSYSWQDYEQYF.

The chain carries TRBV29-1 and TRBJ2-5, with D perhaps TRBD1 (5 bases). This CDR3 contains 11 residues. V shed 8 bases and J shed 3 bases, with 10 bases lying between them. Germline CDR1 and CDR2: SQVTM and ANQGSEA. The CDR3 nucleotides are TGCAGCACGAAAGGGGAAGAGACCCAGTACTTC. The encoded protein is CSTKGEETQYF.

The J gene is TRBJ2-7, the V gene TRBV11-3; 9 bases agree with TRBD2. The V segment lost 0 bases and the J segment 3 bases; nucleotides outside the gene matches: 3. Germline V gene sequence: CDR1 SGHNT, CDR2 YENEEA. The CDR3 has 15 amino acids. CDR3 sequence reads: CASSLEGGGDYEQYF. DNA for the CDR3: TGTGCCAGCAGCTTAGAGGGCGGGGGGGACTACGAGCAGTACTTC.

This chain joins TRBV7-3 and TRBJ2-2, with D possibly TRBD1 on 6 matching bases. Trimming shortened V by 4 bases and J by 5 bases, and 11 bases separated the two germline ends. CDR3 length: 14 residues. Germline V lookup: CDR1 SGHTA, CDR2 FQGTGA. The CDR3 DNA reads as TGTGCCAGCAGCTCAGGGGTTGGTACCGGGGAGCTGTTTTTT. It codes for CASSSGVGTGELFF. Variable domain in full (rest from reference TRBV7-3 and TRBJ2-2): GAGVSQTPSNKVTEKGKYVELRCDPISGHTALYWYRQSLGQGPEFLIYFQGTGAADDSGLPNDRFFAVRPEGSVSTLKIQRTERGDSAVYLCASSSGVGTGELFFGEGSRLTVL.

J is TRBJ1-4 and V is TRBV7-8; 7 bases are shared with TRBD1. The CDR3 consists of 15 residues. Germline V CDR1 and CDR2: SGHVS, FQNEAQ. Trimming at V came to 3 bases and at J to 4 bases, leaving 5 bases not matched to a gene. CDR3 sequence: CASSLAGQHNEKLFF. CDR3 in DNA: TGTGCCAGCAGCTTGGCGGGACAGCATAATGAAAAACTGTTTTTT. Full variable domain (rest looked up from reference TRBV7-8 and TRBJ1-4): GAGVSQSPRYKVAKRGQDVALRCDPISGHVSLFWYQQALGQGPEFLTYFQNEAQLDKSGLPSDRFFAERPEGSVSTLKIQRTQQEDSAVYLCASSLAGQHNEKLFFGSGTQLSVL.

The chain joins TRBV19 to TRBJ2-7, with D perhaps matching TRBD2 (5 bases). Germline-derived CDR1 and CDR2 are LNHDA and SQIVND (reference sequence). Trimming cost V 5 bases and J 3 bases, with 11 bases left between them. The CDR3 runs to 13 residues. CDR3 loop: CASSFGLLYEQYF. CDR3 DNA sequence: TGTGCCAGTAGTTTCGGACTCCTCTACGAGCAGTACTTC.

This chain uses TRBV5-4 with TRBJ2-1, with 8 positions matching TRBD2. Trimming cost V 0 bases and J 3 bases; bases outside gene matches: 11. The germline V gene has CDR1 SGHNT and CDR2 YYREEE (reference sequence). The CDR3 length is 18 residues. For the CDR3, the DNA is TGTGCCAGCAGCTTGGTGGCTAGCGGGCCGGTGGGCTACAATGAGCAGTTCTTC. Its protein product is CASSLVASGPVGYNEQFF.

The chain uses TRBV5-4 and TRBJ1-1; 9 bases are a match to TRBD1. Unmatched junction bases numbered 3, after V lost 4 bases and J lost 2 bases. CDR1 and CDR2 from the germline V gene are SGHNT and YYREEE (reference sequence). The CDR3 length is 14 residues. The CDR3 sequence is CASSRDRVNTEAFF. For the CDR3, the DNA is TGTGCCAGCAGCCGGGACAGGGTAAACACTGAAGCTTTCTTT. Full variable domain (missing parts from reference TRBV5-4 and TRBJ1-1): ETGVTQSPTHLIKTRGQQVTLRCSSQSGHNTVSWYQQALGQGPQFIFQYYREEENGRGNFPPRFSGLQFPNYSSELNVNALELDDSALYLCASSRDRVNTEAFFGQGTRLTVV.

The genes are TRBV4-1 and TRBJ1-5; D is perhaps TRBD1 (6 bases). Germline assignment: CDR1 MGHRA and CDR2 YSYEKL. The germline V and J ends were trimmed by 2 bases and 5 bases, with 22 bases remaining between them. This CDR3 spans 18 amino acids. This CDR3 reads CASSQPRTGTRNDQPQHF. CDR3 bases: TGCGCCAGCAGCCAACCACGGACCGGGACACGGAACGATCAGCCCCAGCATTTT.

This clone showed up just a few times. The chain uses TRBV30 and TRBJ1-2; D not certain. The CDR3 loop spans 11 amino acids. Trimming cost V 5 bases and J 3 bases, with 7 bases left between them. Germline V CDR1 and CDR2: GTSNPN, SVGIG (reference sequence). CDR3 loop: CAWSEDYGYTF. The CDR3 DNA sequence: TGTGCCTGGTCAGAGGACTATGGCTACACCTTC. Drawing the rest from reference TRBV30 and TRBJ1-2, the complete variable domain is SQTIHQWPATLVQPVGSPLSLECTVEGTSNPNLYWYRQAAGRGLQLLFYSVGIGQISSEVPQNLSASRPQDRQFILSSKKLLLSDSGFYLCAWSEDYGYTFGSGTRLTVV.

The V gene is TRBV20-1, the J gene TRBJ2-3, with a possible D match to TRBD2 (5 bases). The CDR3 loop spans 11 amino acids. Germline CDR1 reads DFQATT; CDR2 reads SNEGSKA (reference sequence). V was cut by 0 bases and J by 12 bases, with 10 bases left in between. DNA of the CDR3: TGCAGTGCTAGAGATCGGGAATTACAGTATTTT. This gives the protein CSARDRELQYF.